This paragraph reports one TCR beta chain. Clones were sequenced by immunoSEQ multiplex PCR, and TCRdb holds only the in-frame ones, with some missing. The table shows over 150,000 clones, with around 85% occurring only once. The record originates from a study of blood T cell repertoires in COVID-19. Trimming at V came to 3 bases and at J to 7 bases, leaving 16 bases not matched to a gene. CDR3 length equals 18 residues. CDR1 is KGHSH, CDR2 LQKENI, per germline. This TCR was recovered from a man older than 75 with COVID-19, enrolled during active disease. The genes are TRBV18 and TRBJ2-4; 9 bases fit TRBD1. Sequencing input: peripheral blood. The CDR3 here is CASSPYTIPGQGKNIQYF. The CDR3, as DNA: TGTGCCAGCTCACCCTATACCATCCCTGGACAGGGGAAGAACATTCAGTACTTC.